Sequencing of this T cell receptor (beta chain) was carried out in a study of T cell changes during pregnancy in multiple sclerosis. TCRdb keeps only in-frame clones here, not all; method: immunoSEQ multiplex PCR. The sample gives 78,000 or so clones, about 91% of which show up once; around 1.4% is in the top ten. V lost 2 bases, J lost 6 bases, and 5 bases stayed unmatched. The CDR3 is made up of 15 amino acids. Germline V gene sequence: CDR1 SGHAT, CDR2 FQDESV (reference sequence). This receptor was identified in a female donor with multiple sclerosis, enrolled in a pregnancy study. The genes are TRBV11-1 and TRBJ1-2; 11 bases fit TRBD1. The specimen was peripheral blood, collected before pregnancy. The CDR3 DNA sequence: TGTGCCAGCAGCTTAAAAGGACAGGGGGCTAATGGCTACACCTTC. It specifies CASSLKGQGANGYTF.